This T cell receptor beta chain stems from a study of T cell responses to AZD1222 COVID-19 vaccine. Across the whole study: The analysis combined second doses at about 4 or about 12 weeks.

General study points: Reportedly, close to half of spike-specific TCRs are directed against unmutated variant regions. Regions 160-218 and 743-854 held dominance among vaccine-associated CD4 TCRs, which spanned spike.

Assay: immunoSEQ multiplex PCR; the TCRdb copy retains only in-frame clones and omits some. This table holds some 160,000 clones, about 92% found once. About this clone: The antigen remains unidentified.

The CDR3 extends over 15 amino acids. CDR1 is SGHNT and CDR2 is YYREEE in the germline V gene (reference sequence). Trimming shortened V by 3 bases and J by 2 bases, and 9 bases separated the two germline ends. The specimen was peripheral blood, collected on day 0 of AZD1222 vaccination. This sequence originates from an adult in good health. This chain joins TRBV5-4 and TRBJ1-6; the D is unclear. The CDR3 is CASSSDETYNSPLHF. The CDR3 nucleotides read TGTGCCAGCAGCTCCGACGAAACCTATAATTCACCCCTCCACTTT.